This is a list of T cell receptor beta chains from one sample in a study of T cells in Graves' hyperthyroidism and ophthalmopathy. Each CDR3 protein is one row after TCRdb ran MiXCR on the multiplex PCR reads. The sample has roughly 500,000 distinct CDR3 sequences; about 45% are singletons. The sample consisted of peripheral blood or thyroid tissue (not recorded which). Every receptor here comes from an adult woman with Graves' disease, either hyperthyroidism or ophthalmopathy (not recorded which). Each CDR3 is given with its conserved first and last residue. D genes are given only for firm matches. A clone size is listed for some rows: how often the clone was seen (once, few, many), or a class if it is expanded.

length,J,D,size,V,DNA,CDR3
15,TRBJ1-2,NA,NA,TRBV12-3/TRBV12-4,TGTGCCAGCAGTTTAACGACCGACACCAACTATGGCTACACCTTC,CASSLTTDTNYGYTF
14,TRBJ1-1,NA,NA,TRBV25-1,TGTGCCAGCAGTGAATATGGTTCTCTAACTGAAGCTTTCTTT,CASSEYGSLTEAFF
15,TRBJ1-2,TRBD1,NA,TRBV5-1,TGCGCCAGCAGCTTAGAACAGGGACAGGGTCCAGGCTACACCTTC,CASSLEQGQGPGYTF
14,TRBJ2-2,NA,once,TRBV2,TGTGCCAGCAGCTGGGGGGCGTCCACCGGGGAGCTGTTTTTT,CASSWGASTGELFF
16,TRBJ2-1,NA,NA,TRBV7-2,TGTGCCAGCAGCTTAGTCGGCGGGATAGGCTCCGATGAGCAGTTCTTC,CASSLVGGIGSDEQFF
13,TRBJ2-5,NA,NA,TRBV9,TGTGCCAGCAGCGTAGGTGGGGTTCAGCCCCAGTACTTC,CASSVGGVQPQYF
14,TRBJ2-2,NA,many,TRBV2,TGTGCCAGCAGTGAACAATGGGGGCCCGGGGAGCTGTTTTTT,CASSEQWGPGELFF
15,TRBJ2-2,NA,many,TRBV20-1,TGCAGTGCTAGGGAAACAGGGAGGTACACCGGGGAGCTGTTTTTT,CSARETGRYTGELFF
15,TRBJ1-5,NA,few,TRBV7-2,TGTGCCAGCAGCTTAGCCGGGCCCGCACATCAGCCCCAGCATTTT,CASSLAGPAHQPQHF
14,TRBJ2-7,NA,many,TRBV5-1,TGTGCCAGCAGTTCGCGACTACTCTCCGATCGGCAGTACTTC,CASSSRLLSDRQYF
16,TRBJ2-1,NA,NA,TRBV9,TGTGCCAGCAGCGTAGGCGGGACCCTTTCCTACAATGAGCAGTTCTTC,CASSVGGTLSYNEQFF
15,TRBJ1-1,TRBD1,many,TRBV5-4,TGTGCCAGCAGCTTGGGTGACAGGGGGTACACTGAAGCTTTCTTT,CASSLGDRGYTEAFF
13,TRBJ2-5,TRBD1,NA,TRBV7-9,TGTGCCAGCAGCATACAACAGGGACAGCCCCAGTACTTC,CASSIQQGQPQYF
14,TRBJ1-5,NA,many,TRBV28,TGTGCCAGCAGTTTACTCGATAGCAATCAGCCCCAGCATTTT,CASSLLDSNQPQHF
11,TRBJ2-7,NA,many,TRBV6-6,TGTGCCAGTCGACAGATCTACGAGCAGTACTTC,CASRQIYEQYF
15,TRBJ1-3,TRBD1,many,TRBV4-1,TGCGCCAGCAGCCAGGGACAGGTGGCTGGAAACACCATATATTTT,CASSQGQVAGNTIYF
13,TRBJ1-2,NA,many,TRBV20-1,TGCAGTGCTAGGTGGGGGGCGCGGGGTGGCTACACCTTC,CSARWGARGGYTF
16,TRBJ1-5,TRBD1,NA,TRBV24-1,TGTGCCACCAGTGAAAATACAGGGGGCGCGGATCAGCCCCAGCATTTT,CATSENTGGADQPQHF
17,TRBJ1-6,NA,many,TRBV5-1,TGCGCCAGCAGCGCCCGGGGAACGAGCTCCTATAATTCACCCCTCCACTTT,CASSARGTSSYNSPLHF